This passage covers 32 T cell receptor beta chains from one sample sequenced in a study of a mutant IDH1 vaccine in newly diagnosed glioma. Time point indicated: week 5, during vaccination. Doses of 300 ug of mutant IDH1 20-mer peptide were given with topical imiquimod. No antigen is known for these receptors. TCRdb's copy holds only in-frame clones and misses some; the assay was immunoSEQ multiplex PCR. The sample records about 51,000 clones, around 80% being singletons. The specimen comprised PBMCs, sampled from a glioma patient whose treatment included an IDH1 peptide vaccine. The receptors originated from a middle-aged woman with glioma.

This chain connects TRBV11-2 to TRBJ2-7; perhaps TRBD1 as D (6 bases). The CDR3 spans 14 residues. CDR1 and CDR2 from the germline V gene are SGHAT and FQNNGV. The V and J ends lost 6 bases and 1 base respectively, with 13 bases between them. CDR3 nucleotides: TGTGCCAGCAGGCCCGGGACACTATCCTACGAGCAGTACTTC. Translated, it gives CASRPGTLSYEQYF.

The chain combines TRBV10-3 with TRBJ1-4, with unresolved D. The CDR3 extends over 13 amino acids. Germline assignment: CDR1 ENHRY and CDR2 SYGVKD. V shed 4 bases and J shed 3 bases, with 6 bases lying between them. This CDR3 reads CAISGRANEKLFF. The CDR3 coding sequence is TGTGCCATCAGTGGTCGGGCTAATGAAAAACTGTTTTTT.

This chain uses TRBV19 with TRBJ1-1; D may be TRBD1 (5 bases). The germline V gene has CDR1 LNHDA and CDR2 SQIVND (reference sequence). The CDR3 contains 14 residues. Deletions cut 5 bases from V and 3 bases from J, with 13 bases between. The CDR3 DNA reads TGTGCCAGTAGTCTATGGGGGACGGACACTGAAGCTTTCTTT. This encodes CASSLWGTDTEAFF.

The chain is built from TRBV25-1 and TRBJ2-5, with D perhaps TRBD2 (7 bases). The CDR3 covers 13 residues. The V end lost 7 bases, the J end lost 5 bases, and 14 bases lay between the germline ends. Germline V gives CDR1 MGHDK, CDR2 SYGVNS. In nucleotides, the CDR3 is TGTGCCAGCACGGCGGGGGCCGGGGAGACCCAGTACTTC. It codes for CASTAGAGETQYF.

This chain links TRBV11-2 with TRBJ2-5; possibly TRBD2 for D (5 bases). The V end lost 1 base, the J end lost 5 bases, and 14 bases lay between the germline ends. Germline CDR1 is SGHAT and CDR2 is FQNNGV. The CDR3 consists of 15 residues. The CDR3 spells CASSLGGRGGETQYF. For the CDR3, the DNA is TGTGCCAGCAGCTTAGGAGGGCGAGGTGGGGAGACCCAGTACTTC. Based on the CDR3 plus reference TRBV11-2 and TRBJ2-5, the full variable domain is EAGVAQSPRYKIIEKRQSVAFWCNPISGHATLYWYQQILGQGPKLLIQFQNNGVVDDSQLPKDRFSAERLKGVDSTLKIQPAKLEDSAVYLCASSLGGRGGETQYFGPGTRLLVL.

This chain connects TRBV27 to TRBJ1-5, with unresolved D. Germline V gene sequence: CDR1 MNHEY, CDR2 SMNVEV (reference sequence). The CDR3 has 16 residues. The ends were cut back, 2 bases at V and 0 bases at J, with 11 bases in the middle. CDR3 sequence (DNA): TGTGCCAGCAGTTTACCGGACCGCTATAGCAATCAGCCCCAGCATTTT. Protein: CASSLPDRYSNQPQHF.

The gene calls are TRBV5-1 and TRBJ2-2; 9 nucleotides match TRBD2. V shed 4 bases, J shed 0 bases, and the junction held 1 base outside the gene matches. The CDR3 extends over 15 amino acids. Germline-derived CDR1 and CDR2 are SGHRS and YFSETQ. CDR3 amino acids: CASSVAGANTGELFF. CDR3 DNA sequence: TGCGCCAGCAGCGTAGCGGGGGCGAACACCGGGGAGCTGTTTTTT.

The table lists this clone with a few counts. The chain carries TRBV5-1 and TRBJ1-2, with D possibly matching TRBD1 (6 bases). CDR3 length: 14 amino acids. V was trimmed by 4 bases and J by 5 bases, leaving 15 bases between them. Per germline, CDR1 SGHRS and CDR2 YFSETQ. CDR3 DNA sequence: TGCGCCAGCAGCCCATCGGGGGCGGGATATGGCTACACCTTC. It specifies CASSPSGAGYGYTF.

The chain is built from TRBV5-4 and TRBJ1-3; D gene ambiguous. Germline V lookup: CDR1 SGHNT, CDR2 YYREEE (reference sequence). The V end lost 0 bases, the J end lost 2 bases, and 6 bases lay between the germline ends. This CDR3 has 14 amino acids. The CDR3 bases are TGTGCCAGCAGCTTGGTCGGAGCTGGAAACACCATATATTTT. It encodes CASSLVGAGNTIYF.

V gene TRBV7-9 combines with J gene TRBJ1-6; D gene ambiguous. Trimming removed 0 bases from V and 0 bases from J, with 9 bases in between. The CDR3 covers 17 residues. The V gene's germline CDR1 is SEHNR and CDR2 FQNEAQ (reference sequence). CDR3 DNA sequence: TGTGCCAGCAGCTTAGCGCAGATGAGCTCCTATAATTCACCCCTCCACTTT. Translated, it gives CASSLAQMSSYNSPLHF. The complete variable domain, with remaining parts taken from reference TRBV7-9 and TRBJ1-6, reads DTGVSQNPRHKITKRGQNVTFRCDPISEHNRLYWYRQTLGQGPEFLTYFQNEAQLEKSRLLSDRFSAERPKGSFSTLEIQRTEQGDSAMYLCASSLAQMSSYNSPLHFGNGTRLTVT.

The chain joins TRBV2 to TRBJ2-7; D uncertain. Trimming shortened V by 8 bases and J by 5 bases, and 16 bases separated the two germline ends. CDR1 is SNHLY and CDR2 is FYNNEI in the germline V gene. CDR3 length: 13 amino acids. The CDR3 protein is CASLLDPADEQYF. DNA for the CDR3: TGTGCCAGCCTTTTGGATCCCGCAGACGAGCAGTACTTC. The full variable domain, with the rest looked up from reference TRBV2 and TRBJ2-7, is EPEVTQTPSHQVTQMGQEVILRCVPISNHLYFYWYRQILGQKVEFLVSFYNNEISEKSEIFDDQFSVERPDGSNFTLKIRSTKLEDSAMYFCASLLDPADEQYFGPGTRLTVT.

J is TRBJ2-5 and V is TRBV2; TRBD1 might be the D (5 bases). V was trimmed by 4 bases and J by 5 bases, leaving 17 bases between them. Germline-derived CDR1 and CDR2 are SNHLY and FYNNEI. This CDR3 comprises 15 residues. In DNA form, the CDR3 reads TGTGCCAGCAGTGTGGGGCAGGCCGTTAAGGAGACCCAGTACTTC. Its protein is CASSVGQAVKETQYF. The variable domain in full, completed from reference TRBV2 and TRBJ2-5, reads EPEVTQTPSHQVTQMGQEVILRCVPISNHLYFYWYRQILGQKVEFLVSFYNNEISEKSEIFDDQFSVERPDGSNFTLKIRSTKLEDSAMYFCASSVGQAVKETQYFGPGTRLLVL.

This clone was seen only a few times. J is TRBJ1-2 and V is TRBV7-9, with 9 bases fitting TRBD1. Germline CDR1 reads SEHNR; CDR2 reads FQNEAQ (reference sequence). V shed 3 bases, J shed 3 bases, and the junction held 5 bases outside the gene matches. This CDR3 is 15 amino acids long. CDR3 protein: CASSFPTGGDYGYTF. The CDR3 DNA is TGTGCCAGCAGCTTCCCGACAGGGGGGGACTATGGCTACACCTTC.

The genes are TRBV18 and TRBJ2-5; D uncertain. Germline-derived CDR1 and CDR2 are KGHSH and LQKENI. The CDR3 runs to 12 residues. V was clipped by 2 bases and J by 5 bases, with 6 bases between them. The CDR3 sequence: CASSPDYETQYF. The DNA of the CDR3 is TGTGCCAGCTCACCAGATTACGAGACCCAGTACTTC. Full variable domain (missing parts from reference TRBV18 and TRBJ2-5): NAGVMQNPRHLVRRRGQEARLRCSPMKGHSHVYWYRQLPEEGLKFMVYLQKENIIDESGMPKERFSAEFPKEGPSILRIQQVVRGDSAAYFCASSPDYETQYFGPGTRLLVL.

This clone appeared a few times. The chain couples TRBV27 to TRBJ2-7; D not resolved. The CDR3 loop spans 12 amino acids. CDR1 MNHEY and CDR2 SMNVEV come from the germline V gene (reference sequence). Trimming stripped 4 bases from V and 6 bases from J, with 10 bases between. In DNA, the CDR3 is TGTGCCAGCAGTTCATTCACGGGCGAGCAGTACTTC. This sequence encodes CASSSFTGEQYF.

The chain recombines TRBV29-1 with TRBJ2-3, with D possibly TRBD2 on 6 matching bases. Trimming took off 4 bases at V and 5 bases at J, with 13 bases between the two ends. This CDR3 has 13 amino acids. CDR1 and CDR2 from the germline V gene are SQVTM and ANQGSEA. The CDR3 protein is CSVGPTRQDTQYF. Here the CDR3 DNA reads TGCAGCGTTGGTCCGACTAGGCAAGATACGCAGTATTTT.

The chain couples TRBV2 to TRBJ2-3; D is unresolved. This CDR3 has 15 amino acids. Germline CDR1 reads SNHLY; CDR2 reads FYNNEI. The ends were cut back, 7 bases at V and 1 base at J, with 15 bases in the middle. The CDR3 loop reads CASKSDMPRTDTQYF. CDR3 coding DNA: TGTGCCAGCAAGTCTGACATGCCCCGCACAGATACGCAGTATTTT.

As to this clone: This sample includes further DNA sequences coding for the same CDR3. The chain uses TRBV29-1 and TRBJ2-7, with 8 positions matching TRBD2. With 5 bases clipped from V and 11 bases from J, the junction kept 5 bases outside the gene matches. The CDR3 extends over 10 amino acids. The germline gives CDR1 SQVTM, CDR2 ANQGSEA. The CDR3 bases are TGCAGCGTTTATACGGGGGGGGAGTACTTC. Amino acids: CSVYTGGEYF.

J is TRBJ2-1 and V is TRBV27; 8 nucleotides agree with TRBD2. Germline CDR1 and CDR2: MNHEY and SMNVEV (reference sequence). The V gene end was trimmed by 7 bases and the J gene end by 6 bases; junction bases not matched to a gene: 8. The CDR3 spans 14 residues. The CDR3 nucleotides are TGTGCCAGCACGACGGGCGGGGGGCTCAATGAGCAGTTCTTC. It specifies CASTTGGGLNEQFF.

This clone is categorized as medium-sized. The chain has TRBV19 and TRBJ2-5; the match to TRBD2 covers 9 bases. Losses at the gene ends were 5 bases for V and 2 bases for J; bases not matched to a gene: 12. This CDR3 has 17 residues. Germline CDR1 is LNHDA and CDR2 is SQIVND (reference sequence). CDR3 loop: CASSPIKAGGRQETQYF. CDR3 nucleotides: TGTGCCAGTAGTCCAATTAAAGCGGGGGGCCGTCAAGAGACCCAGTACTTC.

This chain links TRBV13 with TRBJ2-5; 15 nucleotides line up with TRBD2. The CDR3 runs 17 residues. Germline V gives CDR1 PRHDT, CDR2 FYEKMQ (reference sequence). J lost 5 bases, V lost 3 bases, and 7 bases had no gene match. CDR3 sequence reads: CASSFGTSGGPRETQYF. The CDR3 coding sequence is TGTGCCAGCAGCTTTGGGACTAGCGGGGGGCCCCGGGAGACCCAGTACTTC.

In this sample, this clone turned up a few times. The CDR3 sequence is CASREKGELFF. In nucleotides, the CDR3 is TGTGCCAGCAGAGAGAAGGGGGAGCTGTTTTTT. V and J are TRBV2 and TRBJ2-2, with D unclear. This CDR3 is 11 amino acids long. Between the trimmed V and J ends, which lost 6 bases and 8 bases, there was a span of 7 bases. Germline CDR1 SNHLY, CDR2 FYNNEI. The variable domain in full, with the rest retrieved from reference TRBV2 and TRBJ2-2, is EPEVTQTPSHQVTQMGQEVILRCVPISNHLYFYWYRQILGQKVEFLVSFYNNEISEKSEIFDDQFSVERPDGSNFTLKIRSTKLEDSAMYFCASREKGELFFGEGSRLTVL.

This sequence joins TRBV18 and TRBJ1-2; 11 bases align to TRBD1. The trim removed 2 bases at V and 8 bases at J, leaving 16 bases unmatched. The length of the CDR3 is 18 residues. The germline gives CDR1 KGHSH, CDR2 LQKENI. The DNA of the CDR3 is TGTGCCAGCTCACCAGCAGCAAGGACAGGGGGCACCAGAGGAGGCTACACCTTC. It specifies CASSPAARTGGTRGGYTF.

The rearrangement uses TRBV30 and TRBJ2-2; possible D gene TRBD1, 5 bases. V lost 5 bases and J 0 bases, leaving 13 bases between the germline ends. There are 15 residues in the CDR3. Germline CDR1 and CDR2: GTSNPN and SVGIG (reference sequence). The CDR3 DNA sequence: TGTGCCTGGGTACCCGACAGCCCGAACACCGGGGAGCTGTTTTTT. It is translated as CAWVPDSPNTGELFF.

The gene calls are TRBV19 and TRBJ2-2; 9 bases are a match to TRBD1. V shed 5 bases and J 2 bases; nucleotides not matched to a gene: 12. CDR3 size: 18 residues. CDR1 LNHDA and CDR2 SQIVND come from the germline V gene (reference sequence). As DNA, the CDR3 is TGTGCCAGTAGTCACAGGGGGCGAGAGGGGGCAAACACCGGGGAGCTGTTTTTT. This sequence encodes CASSHRGREGANTGELFF.

The genes are TRBV30 and TRBJ1-6, with D perhaps TRBD1 (6 bases). Germline V gene data show CDR1 as GTSNPN and CDR2 as SVGIG (reference sequence). V lost 1 base, J lost 3 bases, and 13 bases lay in between. The CDR3 extends over 16 amino acids. Here the CDR3 reads CAWSAGAARYNSPLHF. DNA of the CDR3: TGTGCCTGGAGTGCGGGGGCGGCCCGCTATAATTCACCCCTCCACTTT.

In its sample, this clone was seen a few times. The chain joins TRBV5-6 to TRBJ1-2; a possible D gene is TRBD1 (5 bases). The CDR3 loop spans 13 amino acids. The V end lost 4 bases, the J end lost 4 bases, and 11 bases lay between the germline ends. Per the germline V gene, CDR1 is SGHDT and CDR2 is YYEEEE. The CDR3 coding sequence is TGTGCCAGCAGCCCACCGGGGGGCTATGGCTACACCTTC. This codes for CASSPPGGYGYTF. Filled out from reference TRBV5-6 and TRBJ1-2, the complete variable domain reads DAGVTQSPTHLIKTRGQQVTLRCSPKSGHDTVSWYQQALGQGPQFIFQYYEEEERQRGNFPDRFSGHQFPNYSSELNVNALLLGDSALYLCASSPPGGYGYTFGSGTRLTVV.

V gene TRBV10-2 combines with J gene TRBJ1-1, with D tentatively TRBD1 (5 bases). V was cut by 6 bases and J by 3 bases, with 14 bases left in between. The CDR3 is made up of 14 amino acids. The germline CDR1 and CDR2 sequences are WSHSY and SAAADI. The CDR3, as DNA: TGCGCCAGCAGGGGGCGGGGAAAGGACACTGAAGCTTTCTTT. Translated, it gives CASRGRGKDTEAFF.

The genes are TRBV6-5 and TRBJ2-7; possibly TRBD2 for D (7 bases). Germline V CDR1 and CDR2: MNHEY, SVGAGI. The CDR3 contains 15 residues. Trimming stripped 0 bases from V and 5 bases from J, with 14 bases between. CDR3 loop: CASSYSGGRVNEQYF. CDR3 sequence (DNA): TGTGCCAGCAGTTACTCCGGGGGGCGCGTCAACGAGCAGTACTTC.

The V call is TRBV19, the J call TRBJ1-2; the match to TRBD1 covers 10 bases. Looked up from germline, CDR1 is LNHDA and CDR2 is SQIVND (reference sequence). This CDR3 contains 16 residues. V shed 7 bases and J 4 bases; nucleotides not matched to a gene: 12. CDR3 sequence reads: CASTLLDRGLSYGYTF. In nucleotides, the CDR3 is TGTGCCAGTACCCTCCTAGACAGGGGGCTTTCCTATGGCTACACCTTC. Full variable domain (rest looked up from reference TRBV19 and TRBJ1-2): DGGITQSPKYLFRKEGQNVTLSCEQNLNHDAMYWYRQDPGQGLRLIYYSQIVNDFQKGDIAEGYSVSREKKESFPLTVTSAQKNPTAFYLCASTLLDRGLSYGYTFGSGTRLTVV.

The chain couples TRBV10-3 to TRBJ1-5; 9 bases are a match to TRBD1. V was clipped by 8 bases and J by 1 base; unmatched bases: 12. CDR1 is ENHRY, CDR2 SYGVKD, per germline. This CDR3 is 17 amino acids long. This CDR3 is CAIGTESGTGSNQPQHF. DNA of the CDR3: TGTGCCATCGGTACCGAATCCGGGACAGGGAGCAATCAGCCCCAGCATTTT.

This sequence joins TRBV4-3 and TRBJ1-1; no reliable D call. The V and J ends lost 1 base and 2 bases respectively, with 8 bases between them. The V gene's germline CDR1 is LGHNA and CDR2 YSLEER. This CDR3 spans 14 amino acids. Written as DNA, the CDR3 is TGCGCCAGCAGCCAAGGGCTGGGTAACACTGAAGCTTTCTTT. It specifies CASSQGLGNTEAFF.